This TCR beta chain was retrieved from a study of Ad26.COV2.S vaccination and SARS-CoV-2 variants. Treatment reported: around 19 received Ad26.COV2.S at low or high dose, single or two shots; several received placebo; per-sample allocation not given. At day 63 after the first vaccine or placebo injection, samples were drawn. With 2 bases removed from V and 2 bases from J, the gap between germline ends came to 10 bases. CDR3 size: 15 residues. Germline CDR1 reads SGHTA; CDR2 reads FQGNSA. Produced via immunoSEQ multiplex PCR; TCRdb's table is partial and in-frame only. The repertoire has approximately 410,000 clones, roughly 90% of them found once; the top ten carry 3.6%.

The specimen comprised peripheral blood, sampled in a trial of Ad26.COV2.S vaccine versus placebo. This TCR was recovered from a person between 18 and 60 years old who received the Ad26.COV2.S COVID-19 vaccine or a placebo. The rearrangement uses TRBV7-2 and TRBJ2-1, with D possibly matching TRBD2 (6 bases). CDR3: CASSLFRGTYNEQFF. The CDR3 nucleotides are TGTGCCAGCAGCTTATTTCGGGGGACCTACAATGAGCAGTTCTTC.